This T cell receptor beta chain appears in the sequencing data of a study of blood T cell repertoires in COVID-19. Whole-study context: Acute and convalescent COVID-19 samples came from the United States, Italy and Spain.

The CDR3 contains 14 residues. Germline loops: CDR1 MNHNS, CDR2 SASEGT. Trimming removed 0 bases from V and 6 bases from J, with 12 bases in between. Original analysis: Counts of nucleated cells, estimated from reference gene primer amplification, were obtained. Produced via immunoSEQ multiplex PCR; TCRdb's table is partial and in-frame only. V and J calls and clone size are those listed in that table; D and trimming were worked out from the DNA. The repertoire consists of around 180,000 clones, with around 82% occurring once and the leading ten covering 8% to 11%. V usage is TRBV6-1 and J usage is TRBJ2-7; D remains unclear. The TCR sequence derives from an elderly woman with active or convalescent COVID-19. Sequencing was done on a sample of peripheral blood. For the CDR3, the DNA is TGTGCCAGCAGTGAAGCGCTTATGAGTTCCGAGCAGTACTTC. It encodes CASSEALMSSEQYF.